Each of the 22 T cell receptor beta chains below was sequenced from the same sample in a study of cytomegalovirus exposure and HLA in healthy donors. Both 60 Vbeta primers and 13 Jbeta primers went into the PCR. Assay: immunoSEQ multiplex PCR; the TCRdb copy retains only in-frame clones and omits some. The sample contains tens of thousands of clones, roughly 80% of which appear only once. The sequenced sample consisted of PBMCs. The receptors derive from a man younger than 40 in good health and CMV-seronegative.

The CDR3 sequence: CASSRGGRTYEQYF. The DNA of the CDR3 is TGTGCCAGCAGCCGAGGAGGGCGCACCTACGAGCAGTACTTC. The chain has TRBV14 and TRBJ2-7, with D possibly being TRBD2 (6 bases). The CDR3 loop spans 14 amino acids. Trimming removed 4 bases at V and 2 bases at J, with 12 bases between. Germline-derived CDR1 and CDR2 are SGHDN and FVKESK.

This chain connects TRBV5-1 to TRBJ2-2; possible D gene TRBD2, 5 bases. Germline CDR1 SGHRS, CDR2 YFSETQ. Deletions cut 4 bases from V and 5 bases from J, with 12 bases between. The CDR3 runs 14 residues. CDR3 bases: TGCGCCAGCAGCCCCCGCACTAGTACCGGGGAGCTGTTTTTT. This sequence encodes CASSPRTSTGELFF.

This clone turned up a few times. V gene TRBV7-9 combines with J gene TRBJ2-7, with 7 bases identical to TRBD1. Germline assignment: CDR1 SEHNR and CDR2 FQNEAQ (reference sequence). V lost 5 bases to trimming and J lost 1 base; unmatched junction nucleotides: 2. The CDR3 extends over 13 amino acids. This chain's CDR3 is CASSGQVSYEQYF. DNA for the CDR3: TGTGCCAGCAGCGGACAGGTATCCTACGAGCAGTACTTC.

This clone occurred a few times. J is TRBJ2-7 and V is TRBV7-9; TRBD1 might be the D (6 bases). The germline V gene has CDR1 SEHNR and CDR2 FQNEAQ (reference sequence). The V end lost 5 bases, the J end lost 2 bases, and 16 bases lay between the germline ends. The CDR3 covers 15 residues. CDR3 coding DNA: TGTGCCAGCAGCGGGGGCTGGGGAGAAGCCTACGAGCAGTACTTC. Protein sequence: CASSGGWGEAYEQYF.

The rearrangement joins TRBV4-3 to TRBJ2-7; no clear D. The CDR3 contains 15 residues. V gave up 0 bases and J gave up 5 bases, with 14 bases separating them. The germline V gene encodes CDR1 LGHNA and CDR2 YSLEER. CDR3 sequence (DNA): TGCGCCAGCAGCCAAGATCCGACAAGGCGAGACGAGCAGTACTTC. The encoded protein is CASSQDPTRRDEQYF.

J is TRBJ1-1 and V is TRBV7-6, with 8 nucleotides matching TRBD1. Germline V gives CDR1 SGHVS, CDR2 FNYEAQ. Unmatched junction bases numbered 10, after V lost 4 bases and J lost 6 bases. The CDR3 runs 15 residues. The CDR3 loop reads CASSSLTGEVAEAFF. The CDR3 DNA follows: TGTGCCAGCAGCTCGTTGACAGGGGAGGTCGCTGAAGCTTTCTTT.

The chain has TRBV7-3 and TRBJ1-2; a weak D match, TRBD1 (6 bases). CDR1 and CDR2 (germline): SGHTA, FQGTGA. V was clipped by 1 base and J by 8 bases, with 17 bases between them. The CDR3 is 15 amino acids. CDR3 amino acids: CASSLNRGSGDGYTF. The CDR3 bases are TGTGCCAGCAGCTTAAACAGAGGTTCAGGGGACGGCTACACCTTC. The whole variable domain, remainder taken from reference TRBV7-3 and TRBJ1-2, is GAGVSQTPSNKVTEKGKYVELRCDPISGHTALYWYRQSLGQGPEFLIYFQGTGAADDSGLPNDRFFAVRPEGSVSTLKIQRTERGDSAVYLCASSLNRGSGDGYTFGSGTRLTVV.

This CDR3 reads CASSSKDRTEAFF. CDR3 coding DNA: TGTGCCAGCAGCTCCAAGGACAGGACTGAAGCTTTCTTT. The chain combines TRBV7-2 with TRBJ1-1, with TRBD1 matching 7 bases. Per germline, CDR1 SGHTA and CDR2 FQGNSA. The trim removed 4 bases at V and 5 bases at J, leaving 4 bases unmatched. The CDR3 length is 13 residues.

The chain employs TRBV5-8 and TRBJ1-1, with unresolved D. Germline V lookup: CDR1 SGHTS, CDR2 YDEGEE. This CDR3 comprises 14 residues. Trimming shortened V by 5 bases and J by 1 base, and 12 bases separated the two germline ends. The CDR3: CASRQRHRNTEAFF. Here the CDR3 DNA reads TGTGCCAGCAGACAAAGACACCGGAACACTGAAGCTTTCTTT.

This clone was counted a few times. The chain uses TRBV5-1 and TRBJ1-2, with D tentatively TRBD1 (5 bases). The CDR3 is made up of 15 amino acids. Trimming removed 0 bases from V and 2 bases from J, with 11 bases in between. From germline, CDR1 is SGHRS and CDR2 YFSETQ. CDR3 DNA: TGCGCCAGCAGCTTGGCCGGGTCAGGGAACTATGGCTACACCTTC. Amino acids: CASSLAGSGNYGYTF.

V is TRBV5-6 and J is TRBJ2-1, with D possibly matching TRBD1 (6 bases). Looked up from germline, CDR1 is SGHDT and CDR2 is YYEEEE. CDR3 length equals 13 residues. Trimming stripped 4 bases from V and 7 bases from J, with 12 bases between. CDR3: CASSRSRGNEQFF. DNA for the CDR3: TGTGCCAGCAGCCGCTCCAGGGGTAATGAGCAGTTCTTC.

The chain has TRBV7-6 and TRBJ2-7; D gene unclear. Between the trimmed V and J ends, which lost 1 base and 6 bases, there was a span of 10 bases. The CDR3 sequence is 13 residues long. The germline gives CDR1 SGHVS, CDR2 FNYEAQ. CDR3 bases: TGTGCCAGCAGCTTAGAACAAACGGGCGAGCAGTACTTC. Translated: CASSLEQTGEQYF. The full variable domain, rest sourced from reference TRBV7-6 and TRBJ2-7, is GAGVSQSPRYKVTKRGQDVALRCDPISGHVSLYWYRQALGQGPEFLTYFNYEAQQDKSGLPNDRFSAERPEGSISTLTIQRTEQRDSAMYRCASSLEQTGEQYFGPGTRLTVT.

The chain links TRBV9 to TRBJ1-2, with D unresolved. V lost 0 bases to trimming and J lost 8 bases, with 14 bases between them. Germline assignment: CDR1 SGDLS and CDR2 YYNGEE. The CDR3 extends over 14 amino acids. The CDR3 spells CASSVDSGSFGYTF. CDR3 nucleotides: TGTGCCAGCAGCGTAGACTCGGGGTCGTTCGGCTACACCTTC.

The chain joins TRBV10-1 to TRBJ2-2; TRBD1 aligns across 9 bases. The J segment lost 3 bases and the V segment lost 4 bases, leaving 3 bases of the junction unmatched. Germline-derived CDR1 and CDR2 are WNHNN and SYGVQD (reference sequence). The CDR3 length is 15 residues. CDR3 residues: CASSVGQGYTGELFF. The CDR3 nucleotides are TGCGCCAGCAGTGTGGGACAGGGTTACACCGGGGAGCTGTTTTTT.

V is TRBV6-1 and J is TRBJ1-2; 9 bases agree with TRBD1. The CDR3 is 19 residues long. The germline gives CDR1 MNHNS, CDR2 SASEGT. J gave up 0 bases and V 4 bases, and 15 bases lay outside the gene matches. The CDR3 coding sequence is TGTGCCAGCAGTGGGACAGGGGCGAGGGACTTCAGCTCTAACTATGGCTACACCTTC. Encoded protein: CASSGTGARDFSSNYGYTF.

The chain employs TRBV11-3 and TRBJ2-1, with 9 bases fitting TRBD1. J lost 2 bases, V lost 5 bases, and 13 bases had no gene match. The CDR3 is made up of 18 amino acids. Looked up from germline, CDR1 is SGHNT and CDR2 is YENEEA. The CDR3 loop is CASSPSAGTGLAYNEQFF. The CDR3 coding sequence is TGTGCCAGCAGCCCGAGCGCCGGGACAGGGTTGGCCTACAATGAGCAGTTCTTC.

V is TRBV5-5 and J is TRBJ1-2; tentative D call: TRBD1 (6 bases). Per germline, CDR1 SGHKS and CDR2 YYEKEE (reference sequence). Trimming removed 1 base at V and 8 bases at J, with 18 bases between. The CDR3 totals 15 residues. This CDR3 reads CASSLMVGGREGYTF. DNA for the CDR3: TGTGCCAGCAGCTTGATGGTGGGGGGGCGAGAGGGCTACACCTTC.

There are a few counts of this clone. The gene calls are TRBV4-3 and TRBJ2-2; the D is unclear. Germline-derived CDR1 and CDR2 are LGHNA and YSLEER. Between the trimmed V and J ends, which lost 1 base and 6 bases, there was a span of 15 bases. This CDR3 region has 16 residues. The CDR3 DNA follows: TGCGCCAGCAGCCAAGTTAGTTTGTCTTTCGCCGGGGAGCTGTTTTTT. Its translation is CASSQVSLSFAGELFF.

This chain links TRBV6-5 with TRBJ2-7; D is possibly TRBD1 (6 bases). Germline values: CDR1 MNHEY, CDR2 SVGAGI. This CDR3 is built from 13 residues. V lost 10 bases, J lost 5 bases, and 18 bases lay in between. The CDR3 here is CATESQGANEQYF. The CDR3 coding sequence is TGTGCCACCGAATCACAGGGCGCCAACGAGCAGTACTTC.

This chain joins TRBV5-1 and TRBJ1-2, with D maybe TRBD1 (6 bases). CDR3 length: 15 amino acids. V lost 3 bases to trimming and J lost 6 bases, with 18 bases between them. Germline lookup yields CDR1 SGHRS and CDR2 YFSETQ. In DNA form, the CDR3 reads TGCGCCAGCAGCTCGATGGGAGGGGGGGATAATGGCTACACCTTC. Residues: CASSSMGGGDNGYTF.

The CDR3 region is CASSRVTGELFF. In DNA, the CDR3 is TGTGCCAGCTCCAGGGTTACCGGGGAGCTGTTTTTT. V gene TRBV19 combines with J gene TRBJ2-2, with D perhaps TRBD1 (5 bases). The CDR3 is 12 amino acids. With 9 bases removed from V and 5 bases from J, the gap between germline ends came to 10 bases. Germline V gene data show CDR1 as LNHDA and CDR2 as SQIVND (reference sequence).

The chain employs TRBV30 and TRBJ1-2, with 8 bases aligning to TRBD1. This CDR3 has 15 residues. Trimming cost V 0 bases and J 5 bases; bases outside gene matches: 8. Germline V CDR1 and CDR2: GTSNPN, SVGIG (reference sequence). The CDR3 is CAWSVPGQGSYGYTF. The CDR3 nucleotides read TGTGCCTGGAGTGTCCCCGGACAGGGATCGTATGGCTACACCTTC.